Presented here are 3 T cell receptor beta chains from one specimen sequenced in a study of blood T cell repertoires in COVID-19. Produced via immunoSEQ multiplex PCR; TCRdb's table is partial and in-frame only. In the table there are about 94,000 clones, more than 65% of which are singletons. What was sequenced was peripheral blood. These receptors originate from a man aged 55-75 years with acute or convalescent COVID-19.

This clone occurred once. The chain recombines TRBV29-1 with TRBJ1-1; 8 bases align to TRBD1. The CDR3 length is 16 residues. Per the germline V gene, CDR1 is SQVTM and CDR2 is ANQGSEA. Germline trimming cut 4 bases from V and 5 bases from J; bases unmatched to any gene: 15. This CDR3 is CSVVSRTGSGGTEAFF. In DNA, the CDR3 is TGCAGCGTTGTTAGTAGGACAGGGTCAGGTGGTACTGAAGCTTTCTTT.

The rearrangement joins TRBV30 to TRBJ1-1; D is ambiguous. V was clipped by 0 bases and J by 7 bases, with 12 bases between them. The length of the CDR3 is 13 residues. Germline CDR1 and CDR2: GTSNPN and SVGIG (reference sequence). CDR3 amino acids: CAWSVGLRNEAFF. DNA of the CDR3: TGTGCCTGGAGTGTTGGTTTGCGGAATGAAGCTTTCTTT.

The rearrangement joins TRBV14 to TRBJ2-1; D might be TRBD1 (5 bases). The CDR3 covers 16 residues. Germline CDR1 is SGHDN and CDR2 is FVKESK. V lost 6 bases and J 0 bases, leaving 15 bases between the germline ends. The CDR3, as DNA: TGTGCCAGCAGAAAAGGGGCCCCGAGCTCCTACAATGAGCAGTTCTTC. Translated, it gives CASRKGAPSSYNEQFF.